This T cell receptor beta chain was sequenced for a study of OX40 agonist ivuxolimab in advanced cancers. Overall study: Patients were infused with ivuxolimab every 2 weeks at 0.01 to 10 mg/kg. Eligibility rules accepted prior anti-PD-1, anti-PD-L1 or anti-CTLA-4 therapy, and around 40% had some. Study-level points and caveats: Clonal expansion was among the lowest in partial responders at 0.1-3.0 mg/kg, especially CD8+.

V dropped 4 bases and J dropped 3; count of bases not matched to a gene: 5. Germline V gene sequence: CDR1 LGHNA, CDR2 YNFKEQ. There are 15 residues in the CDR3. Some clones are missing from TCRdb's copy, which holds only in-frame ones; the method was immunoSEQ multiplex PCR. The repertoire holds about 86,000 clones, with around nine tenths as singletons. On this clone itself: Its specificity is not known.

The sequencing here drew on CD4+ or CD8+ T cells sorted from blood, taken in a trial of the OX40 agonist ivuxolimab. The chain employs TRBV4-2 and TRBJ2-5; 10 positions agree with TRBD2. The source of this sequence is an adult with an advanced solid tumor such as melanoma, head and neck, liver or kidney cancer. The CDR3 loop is CASSPRLAGEETQYF. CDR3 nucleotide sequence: TGTGCCAGCAGCCCCCGCCTAGCGGGAGAAGAGACCCAGTACTTC.